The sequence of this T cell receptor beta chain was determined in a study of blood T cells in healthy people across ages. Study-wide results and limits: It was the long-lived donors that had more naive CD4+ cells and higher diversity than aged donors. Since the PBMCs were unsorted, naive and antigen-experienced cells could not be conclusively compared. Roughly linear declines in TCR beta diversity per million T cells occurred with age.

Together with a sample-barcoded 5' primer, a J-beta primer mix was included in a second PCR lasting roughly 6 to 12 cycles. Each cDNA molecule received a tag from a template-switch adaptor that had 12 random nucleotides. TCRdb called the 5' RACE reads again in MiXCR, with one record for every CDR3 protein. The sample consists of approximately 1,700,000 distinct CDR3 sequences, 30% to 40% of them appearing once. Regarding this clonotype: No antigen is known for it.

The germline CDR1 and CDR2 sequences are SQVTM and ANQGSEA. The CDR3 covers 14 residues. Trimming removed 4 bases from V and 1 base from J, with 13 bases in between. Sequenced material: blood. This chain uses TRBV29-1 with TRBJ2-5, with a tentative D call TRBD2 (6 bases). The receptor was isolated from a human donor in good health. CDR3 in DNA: TGCAGCGTTGGGCTAGCGCACCTCCAAGAGACCCAGTACTTC. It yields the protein CSVGLAHLQETQYF.